This record covers a single TCR beta chain. Its antigen is unidentified. This entry is derived from a study of T cell responses to AZD1222 COVID-19 vaccine. Study-level background: Pooled together were second doses at about 4 or about 12 weeks. Study conclusions and caveats: It should be noted that donors were predominantly white British and more often female, and clonal diversity was possibly underestimated. Rises in breadth and depth of Spike-specific TCRs came after two AZD1222 doses. Reports indicate that nearly half of spike-specific TCRs are directed at unmutated variant regions.

V lost 6 bases to trimming and J lost 8 bases; unmatched junction nucleotides: 10. Germline lookup yields CDR1 MRHNA and CDR2 SNTAGT. The CDR3 runs 15 residues. The table came from immunoSEQ multiplex PCR; TCRdb's copy has only in-frame clones and leaves some out. The table shows approximately 120,000 clones, with 92% occurring only once. The specimen comprised peripheral blood, sampled on day 0 of AZD1222 vaccination. V is TRBV6-4 and J is TRBJ2-1; TRBD2 aligns across 10 bases. This clonotype originated in an adult in good health. The CDR3 here is CASRREREGWDEQFF. In DNA form, the CDR3 reads TGTGCCAGCAGGCGCGAGCGGGAGGGTTGGGATGAGCAGTTCTTC.